These T cell receptor beta chains were read from a single sample in a study of response to subunit inactivated influenza vaccine. TCRdb reanalysed the RT-PCR reads using MiXCR and keeps one entry per CDR3 protein. The sample holds 500,000 to 600,000 distinct CDR3 sequences, about 11% seen once. The input for sequencing was PBMCs from blood, taken on the day of vaccination. All receptors come from a man in his fifties who received an inactivated influenza vaccine. Each CDR3 is given with its conserved first and last residue.

>TRBJ2-3|TRBV5-1
CASSLVGRQELRTDTQYF
>TRBJ2-1|TRBV20-1
CSARERYNEQFF
>TRBJ2-1|TRBV7-6
CASSSETSSYNEQFF
>TRBJ2-3|TRBV6-5
CASSSLAGVITDTQYF
>TRBJ2-7|TRBV20-1
CSARIRAGEPYEQYF
>TRBJ1-6|TRBV12-3/TRBV12-4
CASRAGGSGSPLHF
>TRBJ1-6|TRBV12-3/TRBV12-4
CASSPPGRNSPLHF
>TRBJ2-1|TRBV9
CASSVFPSGNEQFF
>TRBJ2-7|TRBV20-1
CSASGPGEQYF
>TRBJ2-1|TRBV27
CASSNPGQGNNEQFF
>TRBJ2-1|TRBV4-1
CASSQAGGLAGVGEQFF
>TRBJ2-4|TRBV10-3
CAISEAELEAAKNIQYF
>TRBJ1-6|TRBV4-3
CASSQDQGSRNSPLHF
>TRBJ2-5|TRBV12-3/TRBV12-4
CASSLQDSAMQETQYF
>TRBJ1-5|TRBV12-3/TRBV12-4
CASSAPGQGDQPQHF
>TRBJ1-1|TRBV2
CASTSDRRDRGSNTEAFF
>TRBJ1-1|TRBV20-1
CSARVRSTEAFF
>TRBJ2-1|TRBV7-2
CASSLALGAGNEQFF
>TRBJ2-1|TRBV5-4
CASSLGYFEGLAGGGTNNEQFF
>TRBJ2-1|TRBV20-1
CSARMLDRAYNEQFF
>TRBJ2-5|TRBV4-2
CASSPWSQGAYQETQYF
>TRBJ2-3|TRBV7-9
CAEEDSTQIRSIF
>TRBJ2-2|TRBV5-1
CASSQSGTENTGELFF
>TRBJ1-1|TRBV27
CASSYTNGGAEAFF
>TRBJ2-7|TRBV4-1
CASSQGETDSYEQYF